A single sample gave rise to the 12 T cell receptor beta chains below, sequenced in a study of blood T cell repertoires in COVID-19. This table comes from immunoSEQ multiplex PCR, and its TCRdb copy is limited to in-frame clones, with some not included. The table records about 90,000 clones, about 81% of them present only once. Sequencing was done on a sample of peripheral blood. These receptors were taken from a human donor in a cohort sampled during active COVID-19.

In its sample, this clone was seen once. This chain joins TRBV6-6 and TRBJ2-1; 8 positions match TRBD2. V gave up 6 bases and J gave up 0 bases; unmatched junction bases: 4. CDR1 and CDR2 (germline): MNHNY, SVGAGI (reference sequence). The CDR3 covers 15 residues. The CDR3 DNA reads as TGTGCCAGCAGAGCGGGGGAGAGCTCCTACAATGAGCAGTTCTTC. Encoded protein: CASRAGESSYNEQFF.

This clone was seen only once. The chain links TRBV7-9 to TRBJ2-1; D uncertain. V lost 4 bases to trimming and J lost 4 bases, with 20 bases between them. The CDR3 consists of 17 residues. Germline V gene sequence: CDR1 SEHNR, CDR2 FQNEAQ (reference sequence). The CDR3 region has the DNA TGTGCCAGCAGCTCCTTGGTGGGCATCGGTATTTACAATGAGCAGTTCTTC. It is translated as CASSSLVGIGIYNEQFF.

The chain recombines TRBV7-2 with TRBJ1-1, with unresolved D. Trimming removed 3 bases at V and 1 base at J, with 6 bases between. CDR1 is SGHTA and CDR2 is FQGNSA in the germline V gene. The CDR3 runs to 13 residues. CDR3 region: CASSFNGNTEAFF. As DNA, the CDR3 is TGTGCCAGCAGCTTTAACGGGAACACTGAAGCTTTCTTT.

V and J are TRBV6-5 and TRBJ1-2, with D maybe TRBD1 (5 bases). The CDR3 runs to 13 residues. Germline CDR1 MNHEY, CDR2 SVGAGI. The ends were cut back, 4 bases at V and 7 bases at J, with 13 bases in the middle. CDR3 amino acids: CASSSDSVGGYTF. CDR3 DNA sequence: TGTGCCAGCAGTTCCGACAGTGTCGGTGGCTACACCTTC.

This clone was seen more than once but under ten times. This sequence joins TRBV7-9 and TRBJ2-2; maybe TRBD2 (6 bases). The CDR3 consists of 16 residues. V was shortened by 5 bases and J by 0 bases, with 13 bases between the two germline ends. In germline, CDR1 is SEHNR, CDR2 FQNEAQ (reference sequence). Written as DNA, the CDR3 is TGTGCCAGCAGCCCTCCCCGGACTACGAACACCGGGGAGCTGTTTTTT. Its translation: CASSPPRTTNTGELFF.

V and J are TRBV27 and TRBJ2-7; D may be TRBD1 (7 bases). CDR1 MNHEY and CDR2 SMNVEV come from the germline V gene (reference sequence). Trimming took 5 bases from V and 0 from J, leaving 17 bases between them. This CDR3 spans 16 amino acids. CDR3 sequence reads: CASSPLNRGLSYEQYF. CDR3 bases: TGTGCCAGCAGTCCCCTTAACAGGGGACTCTCCTACGAGCAGTACTTC.

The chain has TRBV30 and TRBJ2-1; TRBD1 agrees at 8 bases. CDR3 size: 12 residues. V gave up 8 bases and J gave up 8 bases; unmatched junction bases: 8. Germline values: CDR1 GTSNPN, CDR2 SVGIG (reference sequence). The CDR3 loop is CAQGAGWDEQFF. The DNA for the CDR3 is TGTGCCCAGGGGGCAGGTTGGGATGAGCAGTTCTTC.

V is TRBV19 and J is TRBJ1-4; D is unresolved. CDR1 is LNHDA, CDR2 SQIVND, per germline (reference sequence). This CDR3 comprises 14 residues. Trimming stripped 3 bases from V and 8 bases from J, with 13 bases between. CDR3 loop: CASSIGHSEEKLFF. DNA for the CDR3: TGTGCCAGTAGTATTGGGCATTCTGAGGAAAAACTGTTTTTT.

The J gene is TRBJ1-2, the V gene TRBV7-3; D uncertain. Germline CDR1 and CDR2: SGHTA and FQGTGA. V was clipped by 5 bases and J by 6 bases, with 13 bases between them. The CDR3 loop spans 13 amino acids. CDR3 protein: CASSEGNYNGYTF. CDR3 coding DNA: TGTGCCAGCAGCGAGGGAAATTATAATGGCTACACCTTC.

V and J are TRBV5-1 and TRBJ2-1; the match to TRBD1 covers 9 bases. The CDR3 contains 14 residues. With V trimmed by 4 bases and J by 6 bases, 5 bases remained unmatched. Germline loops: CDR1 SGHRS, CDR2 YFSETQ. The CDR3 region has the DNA TGCGCCAGCAGCCTCCAGACAGGGGGCAATGAGCAGTTCTTC. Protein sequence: CASSLQTGGNEQFF.

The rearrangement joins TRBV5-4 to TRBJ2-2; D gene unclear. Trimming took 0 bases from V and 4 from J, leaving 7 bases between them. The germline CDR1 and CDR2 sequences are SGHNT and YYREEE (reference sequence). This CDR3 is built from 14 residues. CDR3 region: CASSLVRGTGELFF. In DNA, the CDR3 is TGTGCCAGCAGCTTGGTCCGAGGCACCGGGGAGCTGTTTTTT.

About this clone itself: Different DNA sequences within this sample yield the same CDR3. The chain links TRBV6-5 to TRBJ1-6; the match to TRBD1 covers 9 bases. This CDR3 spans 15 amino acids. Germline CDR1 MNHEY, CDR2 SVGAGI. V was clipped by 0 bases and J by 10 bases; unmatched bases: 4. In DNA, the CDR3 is TGTGCCAGCAGTTACTCGGGGACAGGGACCTCACCCCTCCACTTT. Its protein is CASSYSGTGTSPLHF.